Sequencing of this TCR beta chain was carried out in a study of T cells in Graves' hyperthyroidism and ophthalmopathy. Amplified regions were TCR beta CDR3 sequences from RNA transcripts. With the HTBI primer set, the TCR CDR3 went through a first round of RT-PCR. TCRdb itself ran the multiplex PCR reads through MiXCR, one entry per CDR3 protein. The sample lists approximately 370,000 distinct CDR3 sequences, around 14% occurring once. CDR1 MDHEN and CDR2 SYDVKM come from the germline V gene. The CDR3 has 14 amino acids. A word on this clonotype: The junction and the germline gene differ at one end; a read error may be behind it.

The specimen was blood. The chain has TRBV28 and TRBJ2-7; 7 bases are shared with TRBD2. The receptor comes from a woman aged 25 to 39 with Graves' hyperthyroidism. The CDR3 DNA follows: TGTGCCAGCATTTTAGGGAGGGGCTCCTACGAGCAGTACTTC. It encodes CASILGRGSYEQYF.